The 23 T cell receptor beta chains reported below all come from one sample, sequenced in a study of blood T cell repertoires in COVID-19. Data came from immunoSEQ multiplex PCR; TCRdb stores just in-frame clones and leaves some out. The table shows about 87,000 clones, with over 75% occurring only once. The sequenced sample consisted of peripheral blood. The receptors stem from a woman between 65 and 79 years old with acute or convalescent COVID-19.

CDR3 bases: TGTGCCAGCAGCACCACAGGGGCCGAGACCCAGTACTTC. It yields the protein CASSTTGAETQYF. This rearrangement joins TRBV12-3 or TRBV12-4 to TRBJ2-5; 7 nucleotides match TRBD1. Trimming at V came to 6 bases and at J to 5 bases, leaving 6 bases not matched to a gene. CDR3 length: 13 amino acids.

This clone came up a few times. The rearrangement uses TRBV18 and TRBJ1-1; perhaps TRBD1 as D (5 bases). This CDR3 spans 15 amino acids. V lost 0 bases, J lost 9 bases, and 17 bases lay in between. CDR1 KGHSH and CDR2 LQKENI come from the germline V gene. The CDR3 DNA reads TGTGCCAGCTCACCACCGAGCGGGGGAGGGTCCAAAGCTTTCTTT. Encoded protein: CASSPPSGGGSKAFF.

The chain recombines TRBV7-9 with TRBJ2-3; D unclear. CDR1 is SEHNR, CDR2 FQNEAQ, per germline (reference sequence). V was cut by 7 bases and J by 3 bases, with 8 bases left in between. The CDR3 is 12 residues long. As DNA, the CDR3 is TGTGCCAGCAACGGTTGGACAGATACGCAGTATTTT. Translation gives CASNGWTDTQYF.

The genes are TRBV20-1 and TRBJ2-4; D may be TRBD1 (6 bases). The CDR3 is 11 residues long. Germline lookup yields CDR1 DFQATT and CDR2 SNEGSKA (reference sequence). V was clipped by 6 bases and J by 8 bases, with 11 bases between them. CDR3: CSALRGDIQYF. The CDR3 DNA reads TGCAGTGCACTCAGGGGTGACATTCAGTACTTC.

The chain links TRBV28 to TRBJ1-5; a possible D gene is TRBD1 (5 bases). Germline V lookup: CDR1 MDHEN, CDR2 SYDVKM. V was trimmed by 2 bases and J by 12 bases, leaving 20 bases between them. The CDR3 covers 15 residues. The CDR3 DNA reads as TGTGCCAGCAGTTTACTGGGATCTACGGGGGGAGGCCAGCATTTT. It yields the protein CASSLLGSTGGGQHF. The whole variable domain, filled in from reference TRBV28 and TRBJ1-5, reads DVKVTQSSRYLVKRTGEKVFLECVQDMDHENMFWYRQDPGLGLRLIYFSYDVKMKEKGDIPEGYSVSREKKERFSLILESASTNQTSMYLCASSLLGSTGGGQHFGDGTRLSIL.

This chain links TRBV7-9 with TRBJ2-1; 8 bases line up with TRBD2. CDR1 is SEHNR and CDR2 is FQNEAQ in the germline V gene (reference sequence). The CDR3 runs to 14 residues. Unmatched junction bases numbered 2, after V lost 1 base and J lost 6 bases. The CDR3: CASSLGGTSNEQFF. CDR3 DNA: TGTGCCAGCAGCTTAGGAGGGACTAGCAATGAGCAGTTCTTC.

The V call is TRBV27, the J call TRBJ2-7, with TRBD2 identical over 8 bases. Germline V gene data show CDR1 as MNHEY and CDR2 as SMNVEV (reference sequence). The CDR3 extends over 17 amino acids. The ends lost 5 bases at V and 3 bases at J; junction bases unmatched: 15. The CDR3 reads CASSPGWAGGQLYEQYF. CDR3 DNA sequence: TGTGCCAGCAGTCCCGGGTGGGCGGGGGGACAACTCTACGAGCAGTACTTC.

V usage is TRBV12-3 or TRBV12-4 and J usage is TRBJ1-1; D gene ambiguous. V was shortened by 5 bases and J by 8 bases, with 12 bases between the two germline ends. The CDR3 extends over 12 amino acids. The CDR3 region has the DNA TGTGCCAGCAGTGCGAACCGAGTAGAAGCTTTCTTT. This encodes CASSANRVEAFF.

The chain uses TRBV12-3 or TRBV12-4 and TRBJ2-3, with D possibly matching TRBD2 (6 bases). Between the trimmed V and J ends, which lost 1 base and 6 bases, there was a span of 8 bases. The CDR3 is 13 residues long. CDR3 DNA: TGTGCCAGCAGTTTAGGTCGGGAGGATACGCAGTATTTT. Residues: CASSLGREDTQYF.

This clone has just a few counts. This chain uses TRBV2 with TRBJ1-4; D gene unclear. Germline CDR1 and CDR2: SNHLY and FYNNEI. The CDR3 extends over 11 amino acids. With 5 bases removed from V and 5 bases from J, the gap between germline ends came to 3 bases. This CDR3 is CASSPNEKLFF. The CDR3 coding sequence is TGTGCCAGCAGTCCGAATGAAAAACTGTTTTTT.

The chain couples TRBV7-2 to TRBJ1-4; a weak D match, TRBD1 (6 bases). The germline V and J ends were trimmed by 4 bases and 7 bases, with 22 bases remaining between them. This CDR3 has 17 amino acids. Germline CDR1 is SGHTA and CDR2 is FQGNSA. The CDR3: CASSSARGAEGSEKLFF. Here the CDR3 DNA reads TGTGCCAGCAGCTCCGCCCGGGGGGCCGAGGGGAGTGAAAAACTGTTTTTT.

This chain uses TRBV6-5 with TRBJ2-6; TRBD2 agrees at 8 bases. This CDR3 is built from 15 residues. V shed 8 bases, J shed 4 bases, and the junction held 7 bases outside the gene matches. From germline, CDR1 is MNHEY and CDR2 SVGAGI. In nucleotides, the CDR3 is TGTGCCAGCCGACGGGGGGGCGCCGGGGCCAACGTCCTGACTTTC. Amino acids: CASRRGGAGANVLTF.

V is TRBV6-5 and J is TRBJ1-2, with 9 bases aligning to TRBD1. Unmatched junction bases numbered 10, after V lost 6 bases and J lost 8 bases. The length of the CDR3 is 14 residues. The V gene's germline CDR1 is MNHEY and CDR2 SVGAGI. The CDR3 DNA follows: TGTGCCAGCAGCCCCGGGACAGGGCGGAGAGGCTACACCTTC. Translation gives CASSPGTGRRGYTF.

The J gene is TRBJ2-7, the V gene TRBV7-3; the D is unclear. Looked up from germline, CDR1 is SGHTA and CDR2 is FQGTGA. The V and J ends lost 2 bases and 2 bases respectively, with 10 bases between them. This CDR3 comprises 14 residues. The CDR3 loop reads CASSLVAGTYEQYF. The DNA of the CDR3 is TGTGCCAGCAGCTTAGTGGCAGGAACCTACGAGCAGTACTTC.

The rearrangement uses TRBV19 and TRBJ1-2; 7 nucleotides line up with TRBD1. The CDR3 spans 17 residues. V lost 3 bases and J lost 1; bases outside the gene matches: 11. Germline CDR1 reads LNHDA; CDR2 reads SQIVND (reference sequence). CDR3 sequence reads: CASSMPLEAGGNYGYTF. CDR3 in DNA: TGTGCCAGTAGTATGCCCCTCGAGGCAGGGGGTAACTATGGCTACACCTTC.

The rearrangement uses TRBV7-9 and TRBJ2-7; TRBD1 agrees at 10 bases. Germline V gene sequence: CDR1 SEHNR, CDR2 FQNEAQ (reference sequence). With V trimmed by 4 bases and J by 5 bases, 5 bases remained unmatched. This CDR3 region has 14 residues. CDR3 sequence: CASSSSGTGDEQYF. The CDR3 nucleotides are TGTGCCAGCAGCTCATCCGGGACAGGGGACGAGCAGTACTTC.

V and J are TRBV7-9 and TRBJ2-2; no reliable D call. Germline V gives CDR1 SEHNR, CDR2 FQNEAQ (reference sequence). The V and J ends lost 5 bases and 6 bases respectively, with 4 bases between them. This CDR3 spans 11 amino acids. CDR3: CASSLAGELFF. In DNA form, the CDR3 reads TGTGCCAGCAGCCTTGCCGGGGAGCTGTTTTTT.

The chain has TRBV28 and TRBJ1-5, with D perhaps matching TRBD1 (5 bases). The V end lost 3 bases, the J end lost 6 bases, and 6 bases lay between the germline ends. The CDR3 has 12 amino acids. Germline V gives CDR1 MDHEN, CDR2 SYDVKM. CDR3 protein: CASSLGGQPQHF. CDR3 coding DNA: TGTGCCAGCAGTTTGGGGGGTCAGCCCCAGCATTTT.

The chain uses TRBV24-1 and TRBJ2-5; D is ambiguous. Trimming took 3 bases from V and 4 from J, leaving 11 bases between them. This CDR3 spans 14 amino acids. Germline values: CDR1 KGHDR, CDR2 SFDVKD. DNA for the CDR3: TGTGCCACCAGTGATACCCTCCCGGGAGAGACCCAGTACTTC. It is translated as CATSDTLPGETQYF.

The genes are TRBV19 and TRBJ2-3; TRBD1 aligns across 12 bases. The CDR3 contains 18 residues. V lost 3 bases and J lost 6; bases outside the gene matches: 13. Germline V CDR1 and CDR2: LNHDA, SQIVND (reference sequence). The CDR3 loop reads CASSISLAGTGGIDTQYF. CDR3 DNA sequence: TGTGCCAGTAGTATTTCACTCGCCGGGACAGGGGGCATCGATACGCAGTATTTT.

J is TRBJ1-1 and V is TRBV9, with 7 bases that match TRBD1. Trimming removed 0 bases from V and 11 bases from J; junction bases left unmatched: 7. CDR1 SGDLS and CDR2 YYNGEE come from the germline V gene. CDR3 length equals 13 residues. CDR3 amino acids: CASSVEARGSAFF. In nucleotides, the CDR3 is TGTGCCAGCAGCGTAGAGGCCAGGGGGAGCGCTTTCTTT.

This clone has more than one count but fewer than ten. The chain recombines TRBV6-2 or TRBV6-3 with TRBJ2-7; no definite D call. This CDR3 is built from 16 residues. Germline loops: CDR1 MNHEY, CDR2 SVGEGT. The V end was cut by 5 bases, the J end by 0 bases, with 17 bases between. CDR3 residues: CASSPLTGPSSYEQYF. The CDR3 DNA sequence: TGTGCCAGCAGTCCCTTGACTGGTCCTAGCTCCTACGAGCAGTACTTC.

This clone was counted only a few times. This chain joins TRBV2 and TRBJ2-1, with TRBD1 identical over 9 bases. Trimming removed 7 bases from V and 8 bases from J; junction bases left unmatched: 9. Germline CDR1 reads SNHLY; CDR2 reads FYNNEI. The CDR3 contains 14 residues. CDR3 sequence: CASTPGQGAYEQFF. The CDR3 bases are TGTGCCAGCACCCCGGGACAGGGCGCCTATGAGCAGTTCTTC.